These 32 T cell receptor beta chains share one sample of origin, sequenced in a study of patients and donors after allogeneic stem cell transplantation (dated by TCRdb to the early 2020s). The library came from RT-PCR. Instrument on record: NextSeq 550. The public reads were run again by TCRdb, first through fastp at Q25 and then through MiXCR, and only productive beta chains were kept. Duplicate CDR3 protein sequences are folded into a single record with the most common DNA and genes. The sample has about a million distinct CDR3 sequences on record, approximately 18% of them singletons. Clones ranked in the top ten supply 6% of the sample. The sample was blood, either unsorted or a sorted T cell fraction (not recorded which). All receptors derive from a human donor who was either an allogeneic HSCT recipient or a stem cell or donor lymphocyte infusion donor (not recorded which). It is not recorded whose cells these are; they may come from a transplant donor.

The chain is built from TRBV6-1 and TRBJ1-6, with D possibly matching TRBD1 (5 bases). Germline CDR1 is MNHNS and CDR2 is SASEGT. Trimming left V 5 bases short and J 13 bases short, with 18 bases between. The CDR3 consists of 14 residues. CDR3 sequence: CASSPDSGGGPLHF. As DNA, the CDR3 is TGTGCCAGCAGTCCCGACTCCGGGGGAGGGCCCCTCCACTTT.

There are many counts of this clonotype. The chain is built from TRBV10-3 and TRBJ1-2, with 7 nucleotides matching TRBD1. Germline V gene data show CDR1 as ENHRY and CDR2 as SYGVKD. V was clipped by 4 bases and J by 8 bases; unmatched bases: 16. The CDR3 covers 16 residues. The CDR3 sequence: CAISVAARRGQQGYTF. CDR3 DNA: TGTGCCATCAGTGTCGCCGCCCGGAGGGGGCAACAGGGCTACACCTTC.

This clonotype was seen at least ten times. DNA of the CDR3: TGCGCCAGCAGCGTACATCGCAAAGGGACAGGGTCGTACAATGAGCAGTTCTTC. Protein sequence: CASSVHRKGTGSYNEQFF. V gene TRBV5-1 combines with J gene TRBJ2-1; 9 bases align to TRBD1. The J segment lost 4 bases and the V segment lost 4 bases, leaving 15 bases of the junction unmatched. Germline V CDR1 and CDR2: SGHRS, YFSETQ. The CDR3 covers 18 residues.

This clonotype was found a few times. V and J are TRBV12-3 or TRBV12-4 and TRBJ1-2; D remains ambiguous. V lost 0 bases to trimming and J lost 8 bases, with 10 bases between them. The CDR3 is made up of 13 amino acids. DNA of the CDR3: TGTGCCAGCAGTTTAGCAGTGACGCTAGGCTACACCTTC. Amino acid sequence: CASSLAVTLGYTF.

This clonotype has a count of ten or more. The chain has TRBV20-1 and TRBJ2-3, with D possibly TRBD2 on 6 matching bases. V lost 5 bases and J lost 8, with 17 bases in between. The CDR3 covers 13 residues. The V gene's germline CDR1 is DFQATT and CDR2 SNEGSKA (reference sequence). The CDR3 region is CSAALVGRGTQYF. CDR3 in DNA: TGCAGTGCTGCCCTAGTAGGGCGGGGTACGCAGTATTTT.

The V call is TRBV20-1, the J call TRBJ1-5; D call uncertain. The CDR3 loop spans 13 amino acids. Deletions cut 0 bases from V and 11 bases from J, with 14 bases between. The germline gives CDR1 DFQATT, CDR2 SNEGSKA (reference sequence). DNA for the CDR3: TGCAGTGCTAGAGATTACGAGACACCTTCCCAGCATTTT. Translating it yields CSARDYETPSQHF.

This clonotype was observed many times. V usage is TRBV24-1 and J usage is TRBJ2-1; 8 bases are shared with TRBD1. The germline V gene encodes CDR1 KGHDR and CDR2 SFDVKD. V was pared by 1 base and J by 3 bases, with 4 bases of the junction left unmatched. This CDR3 is built from 16 residues. The CDR3 DNA reads TGTGCCACCAGTGATTTTAGGACAGGGTACTACAATGAGCAGTTCTTC. It translates to CATSDFRTGYYNEQFF.

The chain carries TRBV4-1 and TRBJ1-5, with D perhaps matching TRBD1 (5 bases). Germline assignment: CDR1 MGHRA and CDR2 YSYEKL. The CDR3 sequence is 16 residues long. V lost 0 bases to trimming and J lost 3 bases, with 12 bases between them. The CDR3 DNA is TGCGCCAGCAGCCAAGATCAGGGACGAGACAATCAGCCCCAGCATTTT. Protein sequence: CASSQDQGRDNQPQHF.

This chain uses TRBV28 with TRBJ2-7; the D is unclear. Germline CDR1 is MDHEN and CDR2 is SYDVKM. CDR3 length: 13 residues. Trimming removed 3 bases at V and 3 bases at J, with 9 bases between. The CDR3 loop reads CASSFRFLYEQYF. The CDR3 bases are TGTGCCAGCAGTTTTCGGTTTCTCTACGAGCAGTACTTC.

V gene TRBV29-1 combines with J gene TRBJ1-1, with D perhaps TRBD1 (5 bases). The CDR3 runs to 13 residues. Between the trimmed V and J ends, which lost 5 bases and 4 bases, there was a span of 14 bases. Per the germline V gene, CDR1 is SQVTM and CDR2 is ANQGSEA. The CDR3, as DNA: TGCAGCGTTCAGGGATTTGAGGGCACTGAAGCTTTCTTT. Translating it yields CSVQGFEGTEAFF.

The chain couples TRBV20-1 to TRBJ2-3, with 15 positions matching TRBD2. This CDR3 comprises 14 residues. After removal of 5 bases from V and 6 bases from J, the junction contained 3 bases not matched to a gene. Germline V gene lookup returns CDR1 DFQATT and CDR2 SNEGSKA (reference sequence). CDR3: CSASGTSGRDTQYF. CDR3 in DNA: TGCAGTGCTTCTGGGACTAGCGGGAGGGATACGCAGTATTTT.

The chain links TRBV9 to TRBJ1-4; 8 bases map to TRBD1. CDR1 and CDR2 from the germline V gene are SGDLS and YYNGEE. The J segment lost 4 bases and the V segment lost 3 bases, leaving 8 bases of the junction unmatched. This CDR3 is built from 16 residues. The CDR3 protein is CASSASGQVINEKLFF. The CDR3 DNA sequence: TGTGCCAGCAGCGCCTCGGGACAGGTGATTAATGAAAAACTGTTTTTT.

This clonotype was detected only a few times. The V gene is TRBV5-1, the J gene TRBJ1-5; 9 bases map to TRBD1. The CDR3 sequence is 16 residues long. Germline trimming cut 0 bases from V and 9 bases from J; bases unmatched to any gene: 10. Germline V gene data show CDR1 as SGHRS and CDR2 as YFSETQ. This CDR3 reads CASSLGTGGGLGPQHF. CDR3 bases: TGCGCCAGCAGCTTGGGAACAGGGGGCGGCCTAGGGCCCCAGCATTTT.

This clonotype was observed a handful of times. The chain has TRBV28 and TRBJ2-7, with 13 bases fitting TRBD2. V shed 6 bases, J shed 11 bases, and the junction held 10 bases outside the gene matches. CDR3 length: 14 residues. The germline V gene encodes CDR1 MDHEN and CDR2 SYDVKM. As DNA, the CDR3 is TGTGCCAGCAGAACTAGCGGGAGGGCCCCAAATAAGTACTTC. This gives the protein CASRTSGRAPNKYF.

This rearrangement joins TRBV3-1 to TRBJ1-2, with a weak D call TRBD1 (5 bases). In germline, CDR1 is LGHDT, CDR2 YNNKEL (reference sequence). The CDR3 runs to 16 residues. V shed 5 bases and J shed 2 bases, with 18 bases lying between them. The CDR3 DNA is TGTGCCAGCAGCGCACCCTCTTCAGGGCCGAACTATGGCTACACCTTC. Encoded protein: CASSAPSSGPNYGYTF.

The table lists this clonotype with many counts. The chain couples TRBV12-3 or TRBV12-4 to TRBJ1-2, with D unclear. Between the trimmed V and J ends, which lost 4 bases and 4 bases, there was a span of 7 bases. This CDR3 comprises 12 residues. CDR3 bases: TGTGCCAGCAGTTACAATCCCTATGGCTACACCTTC. This translates into CASSYNPYGYTF.

V usage is TRBV10-3 and J usage is TRBJ2-7; possibly TRBD2 for D (5 bases). Germline V CDR1 and CDR2: ENHRY, SYGVKD. The CDR3 runs to 14 residues. V was clipped by 6 bases and J by 2 bases, with 14 bases between them. CDR3 sequence: CAIRASGPAYEQYF. DNA of the CDR3: TGTGCCATCAGGGCGAGCGGCCCAGCCTACGAGCAGTACTTC.

The chain recombines TRBV27 with TRBJ1-5; a possible D gene is TRBD1 (5 bases). V dropped 4 bases and J dropped 11 bases, with 12 bases sitting between them. The CDR3 is 12 residues long. CDR1 and CDR2 (germline): MNHEY, SMNVEV (reference sequence). CDR3 DNA sequence: TGTGCCAGCAGTTCCTGGGGGGGGTCCCAGCATTTT. Translated: CASSSWGGSQHF.

This clonotype was seen a handful of times. The gene calls are TRBV27 and TRBJ1-1; TRBD1 might be the D (6 bases). The CDR3 consists of 12 residues. CDR1 is MNHEY and CDR2 is SMNVEV in the germline V gene (reference sequence). The ends were cut back, 8 bases at V and 0 bases at J, with 7 bases in the middle. Here the CDR3 DNA reads TGTGCCAGCGGGGACATGAACACTGAAGCTTTCTTT. Protein: CASGDMNTEAFF.

The chain employs TRBV20-1 and TRBJ2-4; the match to TRBD1 covers 9 bases. Germline trimming cut 6 bases from V and 2 bases from J; bases unmatched to any gene: 11. Germline V gene sequence: CDR1 DFQATT, CDR2 SNEGSKA (reference sequence). The length of the CDR3 is 16 residues. CDR3 sequence: CSATGGQGGSKNIQYF. In nucleotides, the CDR3 is TGCAGTGCCACTGGGGGACAGGGAGGCTCCAAAAACATTCAGTACTTC.

This clonotype came up many times. The J gene is TRBJ2-2, the V gene TRBV4-3; no firm D call. Per the germline V gene, CDR1 is LGHNA and CDR2 is YSLEER. The V gene lost 1 base and the J gene lost 2 bases, with 8 bases spanning the gap. This CDR3 is 15 amino acids long. CDR3 amino acids: CASSQGGLNTGELFF. CDR3 nucleotides: TGCGCCAGCAGCCAAGGGGGTCTTAACACCGGGGAGCTGTTTTTT.

This chain connects TRBV20-1 to TRBJ1-5; 12 bases agree with TRBD1. Germline V gene lookup returns CDR1 DFQATT and CDR2 SNEGSKA (reference sequence). This CDR3 spans 15 amino acids. J lost 4 bases, V lost 5 bases, and 6 bases had no gene match. The CDR3: CSALRGQGANQPQHF. The CDR3 coding sequence is TGCAGTGCTTTGCGGGGACAGGGGGCTAATCAGCCCCAGCATTTT.

Written as DNA, the CDR3 is TGTGCCATCAGTGGTGGCAGGGGTCTGAACACTGAAGCTTTCTTT. Translating it yields CAISGGRGLNTEAFF. The V call is TRBV10-3, the J call TRBJ1-1; weak D call: TRBD1 (6 bases). Germline CDR1 is ENHRY and CDR2 is SYGVKD. Trimming left V 4 bases short and J 0 bases short, with 12 bases between. The CDR3 extends over 15 amino acids.

This clonotype turned up a few times. V usage is TRBV14 and J usage is TRBJ2-3, with D perhaps TRBD2 (5 bases). Germline CDR1 reads SGHDN; CDR2 reads FVKESK. This CDR3 has 10 residues. CDR3 bases: TGTTCCGAGAGGGTGGGAACGCAGTATTTT. This codes for CSERVGTQYF.

This clonotype was counted only a few times. This chain uses TRBV12-3 or TRBV12-4 with TRBJ2-1; D ambiguous. CDR3 length equals 14 residues. V lost 3 bases and J lost 5, with 11 bases in between. This CDR3 reads CASSFLSRNNEQFF. CDR3 DNA sequence: TGTGCCAGCAGTTTTTTGTCCCGTAACAATGAGCAGTTCTTC.

This clonotype is medium-sized in the sample. The chain joins TRBV20-1 to TRBJ2-5; TRBD2 agrees at 7 bases. Germline CDR1 DFQATT, CDR2 SNEGSKA (reference sequence). The junction had 12 bases not matched to a gene; V was cut back by 6 bases and J by 5 bases. The CDR3 totals 14 residues. The CDR3 DNA is TGCAGTGCAGGGCTAAAGCGGGATCAGGAGACCCAGTACTTC. It yields the protein CSAGLKRDQETQYF.

This chain's CDR3 is CATTKMASGNTGELFF. For the CDR3, the DNA is TGTGCCACCACCAAAATGGCTAGCGGAAACACCGGGGAGCTGTTTTTT. The chain combines TRBV15 with TRBJ2-2; TRBD2 aligns across 7 bases. The germline V gene has CDR1 LNHNV and CDR2 YYDKDF (reference sequence). V shed 7 bases, J shed 2 bases, and the junction held 10 bases outside the gene matches. This CDR3 has 16 amino acids.

The J gene is TRBJ2-7, the V gene TRBV11-2, with 8 bases identical to TRBD1. The germline CDR1 and CDR2 sequences are SGHAT and FQNNGV. The CDR3 covers 16 residues. Trimming at V came to 4 bases and at J to 3 bases, leaving 11 bases not matched to a gene. The CDR3 coding sequence is TGTGCCAGCAGCTCGTACCTCCGGGACAGGCACTACGAGCAGTACTTC. Its protein product is CASSSYLRDRHYEQYF.

This chain joins TRBV11-1 and TRBJ2-3, with D perhaps matching TRBD2 (6 bases). Trimming shortened V by 4 bases and J by 5 bases, and 22 bases separated the two germline ends. Germline CDR1 is SGHAT and CDR2 is FQDESV (reference sequence). This CDR3 region has 17 residues. This CDR3 is CASSSRARGGSQDTQYF. CDR3 nucleotide sequence: TGTGCCAGCAGCTCCCGGGCGAGGGGAGGCTCCCAAGATACGCAGTATTTT. The whole variable domain, remainder taken from reference TRBV11-1 and TRBJ2-3, is EAEVAQSPRYKITEKSQAVAFWCDPISGHATLYWYRQILGQGPELLVQFQDESVVDDSQLPKDRFSAERLKGVDSTLKIQPAELGDSAMYLCASSSRARGGSQDTQYFGPGTRLTVL.

This clonotype is a singleton in its sample. The V and J genes are TRBV29-1 and TRBJ2-7, with 7 positions matching TRBD1. Trimming cost V 0 bases and J 2 bases; bases outside gene matches: 7. There are 15 residues in the CDR3. Germline CDR1 and CDR2: SQVTM and ANQGSEA. CDR3 residues: CSVEDPGGTTYEQYF. For the CDR3, the DNA is TGCAGCGTTGAAGACCCAGGGGGAACAACCTACGAGCAGTACTTC.

The genes are TRBV4-3 and TRBJ2-7, with 9 bases that match TRBD1. Trimming removed 3 bases from V and 0 bases from J; junction bases left unmatched: 6. The germline gives CDR1 LGHNA, CDR2 YSLEER. This CDR3 is 16 amino acids long. DNA of the CDR3: TGCGCCAGCAGCCATCTCCGGGACAGGGCCTCCTACGAGCAGTACTTC. Translating gives CASSHLRDRASYEQYF.

This clonotype was seen many times. This chain uses TRBV5-5 with TRBJ2-1; 7 bases match TRBD2. This CDR3 is 15 amino acids long. Per the germline V gene, CDR1 is SGHKS and CDR2 is YYEKEE (reference sequence). V lost 4 bases, J lost 4 bases, and 8 bases stayed unmatched. The CDR3 protein is CASSLSSGIYNEQFF. The CDR3 DNA sequence: TGTGCCAGCAGCCTTTCTAGCGGAATTTACAATGAGCAGTTCTTC.